This T cell receptor beta chain was documented in a study of metastatic and nonmetastatic thyroid tumors. Study outcomes and limitations: The study reportedly found significantly higher TCR beta diversity in malignant thyroid tumors than benign nodules, in blood and tumor.

TCRdb reprocessed the PCR reads via MiXCR. The sample has some 84,000 clones; roughly 8.6% are singletons. This clone was recorded a few times. Its antigen is currently unknown. A junction end diverges from the germline sequence, so it may reflect a read error. No patient received treatment before thyroid surgery. The TCR was taken from a female donor with papillary thyroid cancer or a benign thyroid nodule (not recorded which). Some clones in this sample may be carry-over from other donors' samples. The specimen was blood.

This CDR3 is CVSSEALGYGYTF. The CDR3 DNA reads as TGTGTCAGCAGTGAAGCGTTGGGCTATGGCTATACCTTC. The gene calls are TRBV6-1 and TRBJ1-2, with D unresolved. Per the germline V gene, CDR1 is MNHNS and CDR2 is SASEGT. The CDR3 spans 13 residues.